The clone carrying this TCR beta chain was seen a single time. Its target is unknown. These data come from a study of cytomegalovirus exposure and HLA in healthy donors. The study sampled nominally healthy donors, though unrecorded immune exposures were likely. V trimming: 4 bases; J trimming: 0 bases; junction bases outside the gene matches: 8. The CDR3 runs to 16 residues. Germline V gene sequence: CDR1 SGHTA, CDR2 FQGNSA. Study-wide results and limits: Researchers reported in a later analysis that common viral pathogens appeared linked to several top clusters. A later analysis showed TCR association rates differing by HLA locus, peaking at DRB1 and lowest at HLA-C.

In the PCR, 60 Vbeta and 13 Jbeta primers were used. The table came from immunoSEQ multiplex PCR; TCRdb's copy has only in-frame clones and leaves some out. This repertoire shows approximately 140,000 clones, around 75% found once; its top ten account for around 3.2%. The TCR sequence derives from a man aged 40-50 years in good health and CMV-seronegative. Sequenced input: PBMCs. The chain carries TRBV7-2 and TRBJ2-7, with 8 bases matching TRBD2. CDR3 loop: CASSSYLGGGSYEQYF. CDR3 DNA: TGTGCCAGCAGCTCTTACCTCGGGGGGGGCTCCTACGAGCAGTACTTC.